Described below is a single TCR beta chain sequence and its context. The antigen remains undetermined. Profiling of TCR beta VDJ combinations and CDR3 sequences used genomic DNA as template. One entry per CDR3 protein results from TCRdb running MiXCR on the reads. The data contain roughly 190,000 distinct CDR3 sequences, around 59% of them singletons. This sample is drawn from a study of CD8+CD57+ T cells in acquired aplastic anemia. Study background: An average of approximately 3.4 ug of DNA was obtained from sorted CD4+ and CD8+ cells.

V dropped 2 bases and J dropped 6 bases, with 13 bases sitting between them. Per the germline V gene, CDR1 is MGHDK and CDR2 is SYGVNS. The CDR3 totals 14 residues. Notes on the study in general: Patients and controls shared twenty-nine CD8+ CDR3 sequences. Controls and patients did not differ significantly in CD8+ Simpson's diversity.

This receptor was obtained from a human donor in good health, serving as a control. The chain recombines TRBV25-1 with TRBJ1-1, with D perhaps matching TRBD1 (5 bases). What was sequenced was sorted CD4+, CD8+, or CD8+CD57+ T cells (not recorded which) from PBMCs. The CDR3 protein is CASSERARGSEAFF. CDR3 bases: TGTGCCAGCAGTGAACGGGCGAGGGGTTCTGAAGCTTTCTTT.